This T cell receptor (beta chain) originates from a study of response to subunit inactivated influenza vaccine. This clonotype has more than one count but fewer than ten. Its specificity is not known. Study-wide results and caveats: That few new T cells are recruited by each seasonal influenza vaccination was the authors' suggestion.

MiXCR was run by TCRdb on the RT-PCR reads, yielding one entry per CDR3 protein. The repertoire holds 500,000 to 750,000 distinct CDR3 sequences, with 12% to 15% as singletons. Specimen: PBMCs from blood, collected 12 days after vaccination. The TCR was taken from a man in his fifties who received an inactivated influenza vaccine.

The CDR3 loop reads CASRNRDRVISNSPLHF. In DNA, the CDR3 is TGTGCCAGCAGAAACCGGGACAGGGTGATTTCCAATTCACCCCTCCACTTT. The chain employs TRBV6-1 and TRBJ1-6; 9 positions match TRBD1. Germline trimming cut 6 bases from V and 7 bases from J; bases unmatched to any gene: 13. The germline gives CDR1 MNHNS, CDR2 SASEGT. This CDR3 has 17 amino acids.